This TCR beta chain was sequenced in a study of CD8 T cells in ankylosing spondylitis. Study-level points and caveats: Disease-linked clones, CD8+, were relatively rare in peripheral blood. What seemed typical of ankylosing spondylitis blood was a TCR beta motif built from about eight highly homologous variants.

With V trimmed by 2 bases and J by 4 bases, 9 bases remained unmatched. The CDR3 covers 16 residues. Germline V lookup: CDR1 KGHSH, CDR2 LQKENI. Making the TCR beta libraries involved quantitative 5'-RACE with molecular barcodes. A single record per CDR3 protein comes from TCRdb applying MiXCR to the 5' RACE reads. The sample includes more than 150,000 distinct CDR3 sequences, roughly 13% of them seen just once. With respect to this clonotype: Its antigen is unidentified.

The sequenced sample consisted of blood, either unsorted or a sorted T cell fraction (not recorded which). V usage is TRBV18 and J usage is TRBJ2-3; TRBD2 agrees at 7 bases. The sequence was obtained from a female donor with ankylosing spondylitis or in good health (not recorded which). CDR3 residues: CASSPKSGIGADTQYF. As DNA, the CDR3 is TGTGCCAGCTCACCAAAAAGCGGGATAGGGGCAGATACGCAGTATTTT. Drawing the rest from reference TRBV18 and TRBJ2-3, the complete variable domain is NAGVMQNPRHLVRRRGQEARLRCSPMKGHSHVYWYRQLPEEGLKFMVYLQKENIIDESGMPKERFSAEFPKEGPSILRIQQVVRGDSAAYFCASSPKSGIGADTQYFGPGTRLTVL.